The T cell receptor beta chain described here comes from a study of early T cells in non-severe SARS-CoV-2 infection. The CDR3 contains 14 residues. The germline V gene encodes CDR1 MDHEN and CDR2 SYDVKM. The V gene end was trimmed by 7 bases and the J gene end by 0 bases; junction bases not matched to a gene: 3. The sample holds many counts of this clonotype. Its antigen is as yet unknown. Whole-study results and caveats: The study's VDJdb matching favored anti-spike CD8 responses and missed private and CD4 specificities.

TCRdb ran MiXCR on the 5' RACE reads and lists one entry per CDR3 protein. The top ten hold 5.6% of the sample, which has about 26,000 distinct CDR3 sequences, 3.5% to 4.5% seen once. The sequence came from an adult who was a healthcare worker with PCR-confirmed SARS-CoV-2 infection or an uninfected control (not recorded which). The sample was whole blood. This chain connects TRBV28 to TRBJ2-1, with 7 bases that match TRBD2. CDR3 DNA: TGTGCCAGCACCCCGGGGGGCTCCTACAATGAGCAGTTCTTC. It encodes CASTPGGSYNEQFF.